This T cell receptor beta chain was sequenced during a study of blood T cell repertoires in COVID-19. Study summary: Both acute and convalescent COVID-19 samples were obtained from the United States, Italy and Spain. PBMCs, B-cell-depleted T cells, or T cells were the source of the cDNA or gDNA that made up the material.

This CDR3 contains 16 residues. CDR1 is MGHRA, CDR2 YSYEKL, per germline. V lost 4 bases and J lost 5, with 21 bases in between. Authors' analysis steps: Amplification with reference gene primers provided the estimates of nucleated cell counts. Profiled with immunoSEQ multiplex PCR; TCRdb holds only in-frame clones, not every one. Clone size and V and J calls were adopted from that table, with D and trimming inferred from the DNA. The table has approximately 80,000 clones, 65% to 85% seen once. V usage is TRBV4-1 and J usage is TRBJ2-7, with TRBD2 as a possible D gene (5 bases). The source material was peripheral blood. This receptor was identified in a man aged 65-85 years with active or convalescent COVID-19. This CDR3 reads CASSRARGLRLNEQYF. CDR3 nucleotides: TGCGCCAGCAGCCGGGCGCGAGGGTTAAGGCTCAACGAGCAGTACTTC.